The entry below gives a single TCR beta chain sequence along with its context. Profiled with immunoSEQ multiplex PCR; TCRdb holds only in-frame clones, not every one. The sample records about 300,000 clones, around 92% being singletons. J was trimmed by 3 bases and V by 4 bases; bases with no gene match: 8. The CDR3 has 16 amino acids. Germline V gene data show CDR1 as SGHTA and CDR2 as FQGNSA. This entry belongs to a study of blood T cell repertoires in COVID-19. Study details: There were acute and convalescent COVID-19 samples, and they came from the United States, Italy and Spain. T cells, B-cell-depleted T cells, or PBMCs supplied cDNA or gDNA.

A Seattle source enrolled patients during active infection and followed them longitudinally. Material for sequencing was peripheral blood. J is TRBJ2-4 and V is TRBV7-2; 8 bases agree with TRBD1. This TCR came from a woman aged 25 to 45 with COVID-19, enrolled during active disease. The CDR3 loop is CASSWPQGASKNIQYF. The CDR3 DNA reads TGTGCCAGCAGCTGGCCCCAGGGGGCAAGCAAAAACATTCAGTACTTC.